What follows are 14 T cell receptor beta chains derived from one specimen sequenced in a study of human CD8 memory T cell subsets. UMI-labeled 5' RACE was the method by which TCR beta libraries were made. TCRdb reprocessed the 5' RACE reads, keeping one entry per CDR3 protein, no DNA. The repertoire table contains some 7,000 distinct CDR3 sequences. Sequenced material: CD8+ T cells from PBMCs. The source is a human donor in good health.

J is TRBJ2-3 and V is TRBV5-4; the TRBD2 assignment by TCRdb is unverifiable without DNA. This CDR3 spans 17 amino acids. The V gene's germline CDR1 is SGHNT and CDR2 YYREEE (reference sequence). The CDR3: CASSSFGTSEFTDTQYF. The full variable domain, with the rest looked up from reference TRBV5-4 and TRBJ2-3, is ETGVTQSPTHLIKTRGQQVTLRCSSQSGHNTVSWYQQALGQGPQFIFQYYREEENGRGNFPPRFSGLQFPNYSSELNVNALELDDSALYLCASSSFGTSEFTDTQYFGPGTRLTVL.

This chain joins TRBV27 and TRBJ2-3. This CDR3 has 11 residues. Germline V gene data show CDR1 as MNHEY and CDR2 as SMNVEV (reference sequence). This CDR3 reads CASSSADTQYF.

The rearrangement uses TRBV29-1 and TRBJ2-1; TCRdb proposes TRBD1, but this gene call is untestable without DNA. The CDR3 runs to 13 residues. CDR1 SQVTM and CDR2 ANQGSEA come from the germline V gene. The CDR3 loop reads CSVDATGANEQFF.

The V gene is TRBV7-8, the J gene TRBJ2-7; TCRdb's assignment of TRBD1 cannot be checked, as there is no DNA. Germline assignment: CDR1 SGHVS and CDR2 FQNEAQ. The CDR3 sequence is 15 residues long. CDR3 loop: CASSLRTGSAYEQYF.

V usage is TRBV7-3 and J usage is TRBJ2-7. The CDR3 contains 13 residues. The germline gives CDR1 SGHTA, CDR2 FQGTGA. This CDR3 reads CASSLGSGNEQYF.

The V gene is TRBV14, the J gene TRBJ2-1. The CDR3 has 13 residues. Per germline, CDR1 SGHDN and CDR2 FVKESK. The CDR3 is CASSQDPGIEQFF.

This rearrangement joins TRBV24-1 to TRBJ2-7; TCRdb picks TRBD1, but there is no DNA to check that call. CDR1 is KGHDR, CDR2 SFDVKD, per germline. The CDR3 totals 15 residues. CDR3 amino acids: CATSAHDSSLYEQYF.

CDR3 sequence reads: CASSWTAGPDTQYF. The V and J genes are TRBV5-6 and TRBJ2-3; no DNA is available, so the TRBD2 call from TCRdb remains unchecked. The CDR3 is 14 amino acids. In germline, CDR1 is SGHDT, CDR2 YYEEEE.

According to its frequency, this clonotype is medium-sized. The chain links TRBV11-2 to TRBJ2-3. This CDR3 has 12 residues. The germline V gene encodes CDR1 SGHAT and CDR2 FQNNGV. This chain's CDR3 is CASSYLVDTQYF.

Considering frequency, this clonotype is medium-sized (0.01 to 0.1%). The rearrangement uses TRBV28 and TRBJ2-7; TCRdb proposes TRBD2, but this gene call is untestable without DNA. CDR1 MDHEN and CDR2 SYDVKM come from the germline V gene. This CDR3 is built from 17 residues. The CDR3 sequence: CASSSSMIKGAPWEQYF.

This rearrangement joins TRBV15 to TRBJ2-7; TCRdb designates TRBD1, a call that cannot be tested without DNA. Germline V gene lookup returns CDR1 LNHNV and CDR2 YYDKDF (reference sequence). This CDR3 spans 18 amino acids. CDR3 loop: CATSRVPFEGFHSYEQYF. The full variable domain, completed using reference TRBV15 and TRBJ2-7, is DAMVIQNPRYQVTQFGKPVTLSCSQTLNHNVMYWYQQKSSQAPKLLFHYYDKDFNNEADTPDNFQSRRPNTSFCFLDIRSPGLGDTAMYLCATSRVPFEGFHSYEQYFGPGTRLTVT.

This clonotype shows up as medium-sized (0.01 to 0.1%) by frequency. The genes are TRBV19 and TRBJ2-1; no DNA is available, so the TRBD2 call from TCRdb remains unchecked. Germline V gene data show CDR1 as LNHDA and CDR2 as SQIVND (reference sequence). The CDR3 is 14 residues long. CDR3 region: CASNVAGGYNEQFF.

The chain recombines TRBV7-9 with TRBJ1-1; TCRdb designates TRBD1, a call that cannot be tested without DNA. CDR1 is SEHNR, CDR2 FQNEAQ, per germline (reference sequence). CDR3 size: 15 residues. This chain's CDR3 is CASRPPGGMDTEAFF.

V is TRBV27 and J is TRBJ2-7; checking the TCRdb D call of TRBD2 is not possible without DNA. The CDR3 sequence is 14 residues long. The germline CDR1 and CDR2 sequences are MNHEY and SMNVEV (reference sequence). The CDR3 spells CASSLNGAGGEQYF.